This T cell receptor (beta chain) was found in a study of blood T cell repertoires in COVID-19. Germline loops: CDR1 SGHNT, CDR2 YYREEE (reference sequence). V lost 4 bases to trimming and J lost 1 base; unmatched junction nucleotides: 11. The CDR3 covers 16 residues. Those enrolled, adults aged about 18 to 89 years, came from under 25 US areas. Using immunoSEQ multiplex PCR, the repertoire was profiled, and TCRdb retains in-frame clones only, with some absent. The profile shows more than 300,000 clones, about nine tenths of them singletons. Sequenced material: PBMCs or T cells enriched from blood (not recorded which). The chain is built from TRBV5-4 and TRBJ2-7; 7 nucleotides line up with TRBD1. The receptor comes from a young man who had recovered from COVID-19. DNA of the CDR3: TGTGCCAGCAGCCTCACATACGGGACAGAATCCTACGAGCAGTACTTC. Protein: CASSLTYGTESYEQYF.